This TCR beta chain stems from a study of blood T cell repertoires in COVID-19. V lost 6 bases to trimming and J lost 5 bases, with 22 bases between them. The germline gives CDR1 KGHSH, CDR2 LQKENI. This CDR3 region has 16 residues. Method: immunoSEQ multiplex PCR; TCRdb's copy keeps in-frame clones and lacks some. The sample records approximately 250,000 clones, 84% being singletons. The chain links TRBV18 to TRBJ2-5, with D tentatively TRBD2 (5 bases). This TCR came from a man younger than 40 with acute COVID-19. Sequencing used PBMCs or T cells enriched from blood (not recorded which). Written as DNA, the CDR3 is TGTGCCAGCTCCGTAGTAGCGTTACCAAGCTCCGAGACCCAGTACTTC. Translated: CASSVVALPSSETQYF.